The next 14 T cell receptor beta chains were all read from a single sample in a study of OX40 agonist ivuxolimab in advanced cancers. Libraries were prepared by immunoSEQ multiplex PCR; TCRdb keeps only in-frame clonotypes and omits some of them. The sample includes around 67,000 clones, roughly 90% of them seen just once. The specimen comprised CD4+ or CD8+ T cells sorted from blood, sampled in a trial of the OX40 agonist ivuxolimab. Every receptor here comes from an adult with an advanced solid tumor such as melanoma, head and neck, liver or kidney cancer.

CDR3 residues: CASSFRGDEKLFF. CDR3 nucleotides: TGCGCCAGCAGCTTCCGAGGGGACGAAAAACTGTTTTTT. The chain couples TRBV5-1 to TRBJ1-4; D is perhaps TRBD1 (5 bases). Germline V CDR1 and CDR2: SGHRS, YFSETQ. V was trimmed by 2 bases and J by 8 bases, leaving 10 bases between them. The CDR3 covers 13 residues.

The CDR3 DNA reads as TGCGCCAGCAGCCAAAGGGGTGGGGGCCTTAATGAAAAACTGTTTTTT. It codes for CASSQRGGGLNEKLFF. J is TRBJ1-4 and V is TRBV4-1; a possible D gene is TRBD1 (6 bases). The CDR3 contains 16 residues. Deletions cut 2 bases from V and 4 bases from J, with 14 bases between. The germline V gene encodes CDR1 MGHRA and CDR2 YSYEKL.

The V and J genes are TRBV11-3 and TRBJ1-1, with no clear D. Germline V lookup: CDR1 SGHNT, CDR2 YENEEA. This CDR3 has 11 amino acids. Trimming removed 6 bases from V and 7 bases from J, with 9 bases in between. In DNA, the CDR3 is TGTGCCAGCAGGGAAAACGGTGAAGCTTTCTTT. As protein: CASRENGEAFF.

This clone was observed a few times. CDR3 nucleotide sequence: TGCGCCAGCAGCCAAGATCTCAAGGGGTCTAAAAAACTGTTTTTT. Translation gives CASSQDLKGSKKLFF. The chain links TRBV4-1 to TRBJ1-4, with D possibly TRBD1 on 5 matching bases. CDR3 length: 15 amino acids. Trimming left V 0 bases short and J 9 bases short, with 14 bases between. CDR1 and CDR2 (germline): MGHRA, YSYEKL.

The rearrangement uses TRBV5-4 and TRBJ1-1, with TRBD1 as a possible D gene (6 bases). Germline V CDR1 and CDR2: SGHNT, YYREEE (reference sequence). Trimming took 3 bases from V and 0 from J, leaving 9 bases between them. The length of the CDR3 is 14 residues. Here the CDR3 DNA reads TGTGCCAGCAGCTGGGGACACCTGAACACTGAAGCTTTCTTT. Translated, it gives CASSWGHLNTEAFF.

The chain is built from TRBV15 and TRBJ1-4; perhaps TRBD1 as D (6 bases). Germline CDR1 and CDR2: LNHNV and YYDKDF (reference sequence). V lost 0 bases and J 8 bases, leaving 13 bases between the germline ends. This CDR3 is built from 15 residues. This chain's CDR3 is CATSRDGGGGEKLFF. The CDR3 region has the DNA TGTGCCACCAGCAGAGATGGAGGGGGTGGAGAAAAACTGTTTTTT. The full variable domain, with the rest looked up from reference TRBV15 and TRBJ1-4, is DAMVIQNPRYQVTQFGKPVTLSCSQTLNHNVMYWYQQKSSQAPKLLFHYYDKDFNNEADTPDNFQSRRPNTSFCFLDIRSPGLGDTAMYLCATSRDGGGGEKLFFGSGTQLSVL.

V gene TRBV10-1 combines with J gene TRBJ2-7; possibly TRBD2 for D (6 bases). Per the germline V gene, CDR1 is WNHNN and CDR2 is SYGVQD (reference sequence). The CDR3 has 16 residues. V was clipped by 0 bases and J by 7 bases, with 19 bases between them. This CDR3 reads CASSESTAGRGMEQYF. CDR3 sequence (DNA): TGCGCCAGCAGTGAGTCGACAGCCGGGAGAGGAATGGAGCAGTACTTC.

The V gene is TRBV10-3, the J gene TRBJ2-3; 10 bases fit TRBD2. CDR1 and CDR2 from the germline V gene are ENHRY and SYGVKD. The J segment lost 2 bases and the V segment lost 7 bases, leaving 3 bases of the junction unmatched. The CDR3 has 14 residues. CDR3 amino acids: CAITSGGSTDTQYF. The DNA of the CDR3 is TGTGCCATCACTAGCGGGGGATCCACAGATACGCAGTATTTT.

The chain combines TRBV28 with TRBJ1-4, with D perhaps matching TRBD1 (5 bases). CDR3 length equals 15 residues. With 6 bases removed from V and 5 bases from J, the gap between germline ends came to 16 bases. Germline-derived CDR1 and CDR2 are MDHEN and SYDVKM. The CDR3 here is CASSLSGTENEKLFF. CDR3 bases: TGTGCCAGCAGCCTTTCCGGGACCGAGAATGAAAAACTGTTTTTT.

This chain joins TRBV7-8 and TRBJ2-7; D gene uncertain. The V gene's germline CDR1 is SGHVS and CDR2 FQNEAQ. V lost 0 bases, J lost 7 bases, and 13 bases lay in between. This CDR3 is built from 14 residues. The chain's CDR3 is CASSLARVFREQYF. In DNA form, the CDR3 reads TGTGCCAGCAGCTTAGCGCGCGTTTTTAGGGAGCAGTACTTC.

The rearrangement joins TRBV4-1 to TRBJ1-1, with D unresolved. The CDR3 has 14 residues. Germline CDR1 reads MGHRA; CDR2 reads YSYEKL. The V end was cut by 0 bases, the J end by 6 bases, with 11 bases between. The chain's CDR3 is CASSQDLYLPEAFF. The CDR3 region has the DNA TGCGCCAGCAGCCAAGATCTTTATTTACCTGAAGCTTTCTTT.

In this sample, this clone turned up once. One end of the junction varies from germline; a read error may be responsible. The chain employs TRBV6-5 and TRBJ1-1, with D tentatively TRBD1 (6 bases). Looked up from germline, CDR1 is MNHEY and CDR2 is SVGAGI. This CDR3 region has 9 residues. The CDR3 DNA follows: TGTGCCAGCAGTGGGGGCACCCCCTTT. This translates into CASSGGTPF.

The chain couples TRBV7-8 to TRBJ1-3, with D unclear. The CDR3 is made up of 16 amino acids. V lost 9 bases and J lost 4, with 22 bases in between. Per germline, CDR1 SGHVS and CDR2 FQNEAQ. CDR3 loop: CASIALLGSIGNTIYF. The CDR3 bases are TGTGCCAGTATCGCCCTTTTGGGGAGTATAGGAAACACCATATATTTT.

The chain carries TRBV11-3 and TRBJ2-4; D is tentatively TRBD1 or TRBD2 (6 bases each). Trimming took 5 bases from V and 3 from J, leaving 11 bases between them. The CDR3 is made up of 14 amino acids. Germline CDR1 SGHNT, CDR2 YENEEA. The CDR3 coding sequence is TGTGCCAGCAGCCCGGGGGCTAGCAAAAACATTCAGTACTTC. Encoded protein: CASSPGASKNIQYF.